The clone carrying this T cell receptor beta chain was recorded many times. The entry originates in a study of T cells after yellow fever vaccination. TCRdb re-analysed the 5' RACE reads in MiXCR, keeping a single row per CDR3 protein. The table has about 63,000 distinct CDR3 sequences, 6.5% to 9% seen once. The V gene's germline CDR1 is MNHEY and CDR2 SVGAGI. V was clipped by 5 bases and J by 0 bases; unmatched bases: 9. The CDR3 spans 18 residues. The sequencing here drew on CD8+ T cells sorted from PBMCs, taken 15 days after the yellow fever booster vaccination. This chain uses TRBV6-5 with TRBJ2-5; TRBD2 matches at 13 bases. This TCR was recovered from a man aged 30-40 years who received the YFV17D yellow fever vaccine. DNA of the CDR3: TGTGCCAGCAGTCGCGGGACTAGCGGGATCCTGTACCAAGAGACCCAGTACTTC. Residues: CASSRGTSGILYQETQYF.